This T cell receptor (beta chain) was documented in a study of blood T cell repertoires in COVID-19. At the level of the study: Sources were T cells, B-cell-depleted T cells, or PBMCs; the material itself was cDNA or gDNA.

Authors' data handling: Amplification of reference gene primers was used by the study to estimate nucleated cell counts. The assay was immunoSEQ multiplex PCR, and TCRdb's table has in-frame clones only and misses some. That table gives V, J and clone size, and the DNA gave D and trimming. The sample records about 55,000 clones, 87% being singletons. This clone was seen a single time. This CDR3 contains 13 residues. V trimming: 6 bases; J trimming: 8 bases; junction bases outside the gene matches: 5. Germline V gene data show CDR1 as KGHDR and CDR2 as SFDVKD. The V call is TRBV24-1, the J call TRBJ1-4, with TRBD1 matching over 7 bases. The sequenced sample was peripheral blood. This receptor was identified in a human donor with active COVID-19. The donor label of this sample is uncertain. The CDR3 is CATSRWDSEKLFF. The CDR3 DNA reads TGTGCCACCAGTAGATGGGACAGCGAAAAACTGTTTTTT.